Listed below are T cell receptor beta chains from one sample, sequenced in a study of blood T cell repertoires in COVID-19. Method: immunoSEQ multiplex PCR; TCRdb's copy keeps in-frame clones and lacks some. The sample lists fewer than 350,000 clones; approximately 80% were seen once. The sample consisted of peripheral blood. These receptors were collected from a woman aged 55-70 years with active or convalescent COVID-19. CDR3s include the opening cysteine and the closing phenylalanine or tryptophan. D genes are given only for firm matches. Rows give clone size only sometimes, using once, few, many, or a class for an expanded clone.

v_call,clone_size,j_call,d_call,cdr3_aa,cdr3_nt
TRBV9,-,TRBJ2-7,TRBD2,CASSPPPTLAGAPYEQYF,TGTGCCAGCAGCCCGCCCCCTACACTAGCGGGGGCTCCCTACGAGCAGTACTTC
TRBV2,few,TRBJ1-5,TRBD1,CASRGQYDQPQHF,TGTGCCAGCCGGGGACAGTATGATCAGCCCCAGCATTTT
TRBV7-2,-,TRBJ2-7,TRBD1,CASSRGQGSSYEQYF,TGTGCCAGCAGCCGGGGACAGGGCAGCTCCTACGAGCAGTACTTC
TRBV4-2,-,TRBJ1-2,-,CASSQEPQGNYGYTF,TGTGCCAGCAGCCAAGAACCTCAGGGTAACTATGGCTACACCTTC
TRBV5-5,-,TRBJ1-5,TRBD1,CASSRDRGNQPQHF,TGTGCCAGCAGTCGGGACAGGGGCAATCAGCCCCAGCATTTT
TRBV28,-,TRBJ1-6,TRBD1,CASRTGGEDSPLHF,TGTGCCAGCAGGACAGGGGGCGAGGATTCACCCCTCCACTTT
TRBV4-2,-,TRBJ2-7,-,CASSQEDRLGNLYEQYF,TGTGCCAGCAGCCAAGAGGACCGACTAGGGAATCTCTACGAGCAGTACTTC
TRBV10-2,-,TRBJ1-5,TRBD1,CASSSGQGNQPQHF,TGCGCCAGCAGTTCGGGACAGGGCAATCAGCCCCAGCATTTT
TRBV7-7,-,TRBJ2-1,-,CASSSYPNPSYNEQFF,TGTGCTAGCAGCTCCTACCCCAACCCCTCCTACAATGAGCAGTTCTTC
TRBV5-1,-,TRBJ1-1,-,CASSLVRGTEAFF,TGCGCCAGCAGCTTGGTAAGGGGGACTGAAGCTTTCTTT
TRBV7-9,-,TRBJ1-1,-,CASRSSGHEAFF,TGTGCCAGCAGAAGCAGCGGCCATGAAGCTTTCTTT
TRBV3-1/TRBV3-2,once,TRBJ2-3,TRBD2,CASSQGSAGEVYF,TGTGCCAGCAGCCAAGGATCAGCGGGGGAGGTGTATTTT
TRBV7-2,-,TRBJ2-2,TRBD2,CASSPSSGGAGTGELFF,TGTGCCAGCAGCCCGAGCAGCGGGGGGGCCGGCACCGGGGAGCTGTTTTTT
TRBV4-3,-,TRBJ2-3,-,CASSQEAGPSTDTQYF,TGCGCCAGCAGCCAAGAGGCGGGCCCTAGCACAGATACGCAGTATTTT
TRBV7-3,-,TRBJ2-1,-,CASSIDRGSYNEQFF,TGTGCCAGCAGCATCGACCGGGGGTCTTACAATGAGCAGTTCTTC
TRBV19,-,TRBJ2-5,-,CASSRADQETQYF,TGTGCCAGTAGTAGGGCCGATCAAGAGACCCAGTACTTC
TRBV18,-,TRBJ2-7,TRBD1,CASSPPLGTGTAYEQYF,TGTGCCAGCTCACCACCACTCGGGACAGGGACGGCCTACGAGCAGTACTTC
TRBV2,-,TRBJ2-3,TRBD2,CASTRRSSSGGYLTDTQYF,TGTGCCAGCACCCGACGGTCGTCTAGCGGGGGTTATCTTACAGATACGCAGTATTTT
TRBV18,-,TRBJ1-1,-,CASSPPSTLVGGMNTEAFF,TGTGCCAGCTCACCACCATCTACTTTAGTTGGAGGGATGAACACTGAAGCTTTCTTT
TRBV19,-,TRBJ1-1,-,CASSWGVLNTEAFF,TGTGCCAGTAGTTGGGGGGTGTTGAACACTGAAGCTTTCTTT
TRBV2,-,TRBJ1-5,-,CASSVGSNQPQHF,TGTGCCAGCAGTGTGGGCAGCAATCAGCCCCAGCATTTT
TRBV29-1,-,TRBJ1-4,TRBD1,CSVRDRELATNEKLFF,TGCAGCGTCCGGGACAGGGAACTTGCAACTAATGAAAAACTGTTTTTT
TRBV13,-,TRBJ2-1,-,CASSLDYRSGYNEQFF,TGTGCCAGCAGCTTAGATTACCGCAGTGGCTACAATGAGCAGTTCTTC
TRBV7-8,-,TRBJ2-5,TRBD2,CASSVEGLAGGRTQYF,TGTGCCAGCAGCGTGGAGGGACTAGCGGGGGGGCGGACCCAGTACTTC
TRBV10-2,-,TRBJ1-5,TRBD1,CASSGLAGGNSNQPQHF,TGCGCCAGCAGTGGATTGGCAGGGGGTAATAGCAATCAGCCCCAGCATTTT
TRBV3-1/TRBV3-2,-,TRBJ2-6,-,CASSHEGANVLTF,TGTGCCAGCAGCCATGAGGGGGCCAACGTCCTGACTTTC
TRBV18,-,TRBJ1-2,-,CASSTDTLMNYGYTF,TGTGCCAGCTCAACTGACACTCTGATGAACTATGGCTACACCTTC
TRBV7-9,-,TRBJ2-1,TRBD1,CASSPRTGGTYNEQFF,TGTGCCAGCAGTCCCCGGACAGGGGGGACATACAATGAGCAGTTCTTC